Listed below are T cell receptor beta chains from one sample, sequenced in a study of CD8 T cells in ankylosing spondylitis. TCRdb passed the 5' RACE reads through MiXCR, listing each CDR3 protein once. Seen here are 300,000 to 350,000 distinct CDR3 sequences, 14% to 15% observed once, and the top ten hold about 1.1%. The sequenced sample was blood, either unsorted or a sorted T cell fraction (not recorded which). These receptor sequences come from a male donor with ankylosing spondylitis or in good health (not recorded which). The CDR3 runs from the conserved cysteine through the conserved F or W. A D gene is named only where the DNA matches it firmly. Clone size is shown for a subset of rows, as once, few, many or a class of expanded clone.

d_call: NA; clone_size: NA; j_call: TRBJ1-1; v_call: TRBV5-1; cdr3_nt: TGCGCCAGCAGCTTGGGGGGAGGACCTTTCACTGAAGCTTTCTTT; cdr3_aa: CASSLGGGPFTEAFF
d_call: TRBD2; clone_size: NA; j_call: TRBJ2-7; v_call: TRBV5-1; cdr3_nt: TGCGCCAGCAGCTTGGGGCTAGCGGGAGTCCCCTACGAGCAGTACTTC; cdr3_aa: CASSLGLAGVPYEQYF
d_call: NA; clone_size: NA; j_call: TRBJ1-3; v_call: TRBV15; cdr3_nt: TGTGCCACCAGTCGGTCTGGAAACACCATATATTTT; cdr3_aa: CATSRSGNTIYF
d_call: NA; clone_size: NA; j_call: TRBJ1-1; v_call: TRBV4-2; cdr3_nt: TGTGCCAGCAGCCAATCCCGGGGGGCCTCCTACACTGAAGCTTTCTTT; cdr3_aa: CASSQSRGASYTEAFF
d_call: NA; clone_size: many; j_call: TRBJ1-5; v_call: TRBV29-1; cdr3_nt: TGCAGCGTCGCTCTGGAGCAGGGGAATCAGCCCCAGCATTTT; cdr3_aa: CSVALEQGNQPQHF
d_call: NA; clone_size: few; j_call: TRBJ2-3; v_call: TRBV11-2; cdr3_nt: TGTGCCAGCAGCTTAGGGGGGCGGAATACAGATACGCAGTATTTT; cdr3_aa: CASSLGGRNTDTQYF
d_call: NA; clone_size: many; j_call: TRBJ1-2; v_call: TRBV29-1; cdr3_nt: TGCAGCGTTGAAGGGACAGTTAACTATGGCTACACCTTC; cdr3_aa: CSVEGTVNYGYTF
d_call: NA; clone_size: NA; j_call: TRBJ2-7; v_call: TRBV19; cdr3_nt: TGTGCCAGTAGTGCCTACCACCGGGACACCTACGAGCAGTACTTC; cdr3_aa: CASSAYHRDTYEQYF
d_call: NA; clone_size: NA; j_call: TRBJ2-7; v_call: TRBV20-1; cdr3_nt: TGCAGTGCTAGAGATCCTAACAGGGTAGCCTACGAGCAGTACTTC; cdr3_aa: CSARDPNRVAYEQYF
d_call: NA; clone_size: few; j_call: TRBJ1-1; v_call: TRBV6-5; cdr3_nt: TGTGCCAGCAGTTACTCGTTTCCCCAGGGAATTACTGAAGCTTTCTTT; cdr3_aa: CASSYSFPQGITEAFF
d_call: NA; clone_size: many; j_call: TRBJ1-1; v_call: TRBV12-3/TRBV12-4; cdr3_nt: TGTGCCAGCAGTTTAAGAGAGGACACTGAAGCTTTCTTT; cdr3_aa: CASSLREDTEAFF
d_call: TRBD1; clone_size: NA; j_call: TRBJ1-1; v_call: TRBV25-1; cdr3_nt: TGTGCCAGCAGTGCAGGGGGCAGGGGGAACACTGAAGCTTTCTTT; cdr3_aa: CASSAGGRGNTEAFF
d_call: TRBD1; clone_size: few; j_call: TRBJ1-2; v_call: TRBV5-1; cdr3_nt: TGCGCCAGCAGCATTGCCGGGACAGGGGGCGGTGGCTACACCTTC; cdr3_aa: CASSIAGTGGGGYTF
d_call: TRBD1; clone_size: NA; j_call: TRBJ1-2; v_call: TRBV12-3/TRBV12-4; cdr3_nt: TGTGCCAGCGGTTCCGACAGGGGGTATAGTGGCTACACCTTC; cdr3_aa: CASGSDRGYSGYTF
d_call: NA; clone_size: NA; j_call: TRBJ2-7; v_call: TRBV7-2; cdr3_nt: TGTGCCAGCAGCTTAGCGAGCGTCTACGAGCAGTACTTC; cdr3_aa: CASSLASVYEQYF
d_call: NA; clone_size: NA; j_call: TRBJ2-7; v_call: TRBV7-2; cdr3_nt: TGTGCCAGCAGCCCAACCCTGGGGTACGAGCAGTACTTC; cdr3_aa: CASSPTLGYEQYF